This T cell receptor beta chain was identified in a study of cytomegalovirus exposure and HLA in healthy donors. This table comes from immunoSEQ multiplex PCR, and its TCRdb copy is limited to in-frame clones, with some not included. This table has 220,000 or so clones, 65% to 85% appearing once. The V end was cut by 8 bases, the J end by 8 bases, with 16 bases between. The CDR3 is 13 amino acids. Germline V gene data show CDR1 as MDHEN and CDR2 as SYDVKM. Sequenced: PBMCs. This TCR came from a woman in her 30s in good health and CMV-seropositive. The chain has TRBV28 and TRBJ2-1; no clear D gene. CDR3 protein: CASASDGIHEQFF. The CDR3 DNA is TGTGCCAGCGCTTCGGATGGCATACATGAGCAGTTCTTC.